A selection of T cell receptor beta chains follows, all from one sample in a study of shared clonotypes between healthy human individuals. Assay used: immunoSEQ multiplex PCR; TCRdb lists only in-frame clones, some missing. This sample has roughly 2 million clones; roughly 95% occur once, and the top ten carry 0.85% to 1.3%. The sample taken for sequencing was naive CD8+ T cells sorted from blood. These receptors were taken from a man between 18 and 35 years old in good health. Each CDR3 is given with its conserved first and last residue. A D gene is named only where the DNA matches it firmly. A clone size is listed for some rows: how often the clone was seen (once, few, many), or a class if it is expanded.

.,.,TRBV4-3,TRBJ1-2,CASSLQTVRVDISGYTF,TGCGCCAGCAGCCTTCAAACGGTTCGGGTTGATATTTCTGGCTACACCTTC
TRBD2,.,TRBV2,TRBJ2-1,CAILDIAGGPYNEQFF,TGTGCCATCCTGGATATAGCGGGGGGGCCCTACAATGAGCAGTTCTTC
TRBD1,.,TRBV9,TRBJ1-4,CASSVDGGQNEKLFF,TGTGCCAGCAGCGTAGACGGGGGACAGAATGAAAAACTGTTTTTT
.,.,TRBV7-9,TRBJ2-7,CASSFLLTEQYF,TGTGCCAGCAGCTTTCTCCTTACCGAGCAGTACTTC
.,.,TRBV5-4,TRBJ1-2,CASSLRAPSYGYTF,TGTGCCAGCAGCTTGCGGGCCCCGTCCTATGGCTACACCTTC
.,.,TRBV4-3,TRBJ1-1,CASSQELPAQQNTEAFF,TGCGCCAGCAGCCAAGAACTCCCGGCACAGCAGAACACTGAAGCTTTCTTT
.,.,TRBV27,TRBJ1-2,CASSPQHPGRIETNYGYTF,TGTGCCAGCAGTCCACAACACCCGGGACGGATAGAAACTAACTATGGCTACACCTTC
.,.,TRBV15,TRBJ2-7,CATSTENFSYEQYF,TGTGCCACCAGCACGGAGAACTTCTCCTACGAGCAGTACTTC
TRBD2,.,TRBV27,TRBJ2-1,CASSPLAGEGYNEQFF,TGTGCCAGCAGTCCCCTAGCGGGAGAAGGGTACAATGAGCAGTTCTTC
.,.,TRBV30,TRBJ1-5,CAWSVGDHSNQPQHF,TGTGCCTGGAGTGTAGGGGATCATAGCAATCAGCCCCAGCATTTT
.,.,TRBV6-1,TRBJ1-3,CASSELAASGNTIYF,TGTGCCAGCAGTGAATTGGCAGCCTCTGGAAACACCATATATTTT
.,.,TRBV10-3,TRBJ2-7,CAISEFQTPSEQYF,TGTGCCATCAGTGAGTTCCAGACCCCGTCCGAGCAGTACTTC
.,.,TRBV7-9,TRBJ2-3,CASSPPVVEGARRDTQYF,TGTGCCAGCAGCCCGCCCGTGGTGGAGGGGGCCCGCCGTGATACGCAGTATTTT
TRBD1,.,TRBV27,TRBJ2-1,CASSSRQGVDDEQFF,TGTGCCAGCAGTTCCCGACAGGGGGTGGACGATGAGCAGTTCTTC
TRBD2,.,TRBV12-5,TRBJ2-5,CASGLVLLAGGSEETQYF,TGTGCTAGTGGTTTGGTACTTCTAGCGGGAGGGAGTGAAGAGACCCAGTACTTC
.,.,TRBV11-2,TRBJ1-1,CASSFEGDTEAFF,TGTGCCAGCAGCTTTGAGGGTGACACTGAAGCTTTCTTT
.,.,TRBV10-2,TRBJ2-1,CASSLGPNEQFF,TGCGCCAGCAGCCTAGGTCCCAATGAGCAGTTCTTC
TRBD2,.,TRBV29-1,TRBJ2-2,CSVVASGYNTGELFF,TGCAGCGTTGTCGCTAGCGGGTACAACACCGGGGAGCTGTTTTTT
.,.,TRBV19,TRBJ2-3,CASSMVDTQYF,TGTGCCAGTAGTATGGTAGATACGCAGTATTTT
TRBD2,.,TRBV9,TRBJ2-2,CASSVVASGQNTGELFF,TGTGCCAGCAGCGTAGTAGCTAGCGGGCAGAACACCGGGGAGCTGTTTTTT
TRBD2,.,TRBV19,TRBJ2-7,CASSLTTSTFFAGEQYF,TGTGCCAGTAGTTTGACGACTAGCACCTTTTTTGCGGGCGAGCAGTACTTC
TRBD1,.,TRBV27,TRBJ2-7,CALPPWTGGASYEQYF,TGTGCCTTGCCTCCGTGGACAGGGGGCGCAAGCTACGAGCAGTACTTC
.,once,TRBV6-5,TRBJ2-5,CASSWVGRQETQYF,TGTGCCAGCAGTTGGGTGGGGCGCCAAGAGACCCAGTACTTC
TRBD2,.,TRBV29-1,TRBJ2-1,CSVQREWGNEQFF,TGCAGCGTGCAGCGGGAGTGGGGCAATGAGCAGTTCTTC
TRBD1,.,TRBV6-5,TRBJ2-5,CASSVDGQGQETQYF,TGTGCCAGCAGCGTCGACGGACAGGGGCAAGAGACCCAGTACTTC
.,.,TRBV5-1,TRBJ1-2,CASSLDRSYGYTF,TGCGCCAGCAGCTTGGACAGGTCTTATGGCTACACCTTC
.,.,TRBV7-8,TRBJ2-5,CASTPLGEQETQYF,TGTGCCAGCACCCCCCTCGGGGAACAAGAGACCCAGTACTTC
TRBD2,.,TRBV27,TRBJ2-7,CASSRAGGPYEQYF,TGTGCCAGCAGCCGGGCGGGAGGGCCCTACGAGCAGTACTTC
.,.,TRBV9,TRBJ2-1,CASSVGIQNEQFF,TGTGCCAGCAGCGTAGGAATTCAGAATGAGCAGTTCTTC
.,.,TRBV5-4,TRBJ1-2,CASSLGDIRGYTF,TGTGCCAGCAGCTTGGGGGACATCCGTGGCTACACCTTC
.,.,TRBV4-1,TRBJ2-2,CASSGQSTTGELFF,TGCGCCAGCAGCGGGCAGAGCACTACCGGGGAGCTGTTTTTT
TRBD1,.,TRBV27,TRBJ2-3,CASSLYRGSSDTQYF,TGTGCCAGCAGTTTGTACAGGGGTAGCTCAGATACGCAGTATTTT
.,.,TRBV7-9,TRBJ2-7,CASSLRGTAYEQYF,TGTGCCAGCAGCTTACGCGGGACAGCCTACGAGCAGTACTTC
.,.,TRBV4-3,TRBJ2-4,CASSQEVWGAYQAKNIQYF,TGCGCCAGCAGCCAAGAGGTGTGGGGCGCCTACCAGGCCAAAAACATTCAGTACTTC
TRBD2,.,TRBV19,TRBJ2-2,CAATSGRITGELFF,TGTGCCGCCACTAGCGGGAGAATTACCGGGGAGCTGTTTTTT
.,.,TRBV25-1,TRBJ2-5,CASSDDLETQYF,TGTGCCAGCAGTGATGATTTAGAGACCCAGTACTTC
.,.,TRBV11-2,TRBJ2-2,CASSPDITGELFF,TGTGCCAGCAGCCCCGACATCACCGGGGAGCTGTTTTTT
TRBD1,.,TRBV11-2,TRBJ2-7,CASSFRPGTGSGEQYF,TGTGCCAGCAGCTTTCGTCCCGGGACAGGGTCGGGGGAGCAGTACTTC
.,.,TRBV5-6,TRBJ2-6,CASNELTGANVLTF,TGTGCCAGTAACGAACTTACTGGGGCCAACGTCCTGACTTTC
TRBD2,.,TRBV6-1,TRBJ2-7,CAALRTSGTYEQYF,TGTGCCGCATTAAGGACTAGCGGGACCTACGAGCAGTACTTC
.,.,TRBV28,TRBJ2-1,CASSSLYNEQFF,TGTGCCAGCAGTTCCTTATACAATGAGCAGTTCTTC
.,once,TRBV13,TRBJ1-2,CASSPSSTAYGYTF,TGTGCCAGCAGCCCCTCGTCGACAGCCTATGGCTACACCTTC
TRBD2,.,TRBV29-1,TRBJ2-1,CSVEGLAENSYNEQFF,TGCAGCGTTGAAGGACTAGCGGAAAACTCCTACAATGAGCAGTTCTTC
.,.,TRBV11-3,TRBJ2-7,CASSLGGSYEQYF,TGTGCCAGCAGCTTAGGGGGCTCCTACGAGCAGTACTTC
.,.,TRBV30,TRBJ2-1,CAWSRRGRGEQFF,TGTGCCTGGAGCCGTCGGGGGAGAGGTGAGCAGTTCTTC
TRBD2,once,TRBV4-2,TRBJ2-3,CASSRRDYSTDTQYF,TGTGCCAGCAGCCGCCGGGACTACTCCACAGATACGCAGTATTTT